Listed below are T cell receptor beta chains from one sample, sequenced in a study of blood T cell repertoires in COVID-19. Sequencing was performed with immunoSEQ multiplex PCR; in TCRdb, only in-frame clones are kept and a portion is missing. Seen here are approximately 260,000 clones, roughly 88% observed once, and the top ten hold roughly 1.2%. Sequenced sample: PBMCs or T cells enriched from blood (not recorded which). The receptors stem from a woman between 40 and 55 years old with acute COVID-19. CDR3s include the opening cysteine and the closing phenylalanine or tryptophan. A D gene is named only where the DNA matches it firmly. A row's size may be missing; if present it is once, few, many or a size class.

-,TRBJ2-6,TRBV7-9,TRBD2,TGTGCCAGCAGCCGGCTGTCTAGCGGGAACGCTTCTGGGGCCAACGTCCTGACTTTC,CASSRLSSGNASGANVLTF
-,TRBJ1-1,TRBV9,TRBD1,TGTGCCAGCAGCCGGGCTACAGGGGGCAGGGCGGACACTGAAGCTTTCTTT,CASSRATGGRADTEAFF
many,TRBJ1-1,TRBV10-2,TRBD1,TGCGCCAGCAGTGACCGAGACAGGGCCAACACTGAAGCTTTCTTT,CASSDRDRANTEAFF
-,TRBJ2-7,TRBV28,TRBD1,TGTGCCAGCAGTCCTACGGACAGGGTAACCTACGAGCAGTACTTC,CASSPTDRVTYEQYF
once,TRBJ2-2,TRBV7-8,-,TGTGCCAGCAGCGATTACAGGGTCGTGAATACCGGGGAGCTGTTTTTT,CASSDYRVVNTGELFF
-,TRBJ1-1,TRBV30,-,TGTGCCTGGAGTGTTTTGTGGGGGCCCACTGAAGCTTTCTTT,CAWSVLWGPTEAFF
-,TRBJ1-4,TRBV19,-,TGTGCCAGTCGAGGGGGGGGCTCGGCTAATGAAAAACTGTTTTTT,CASRGGGSANEKLFF
once,TRBJ2-1,TRBV15,-,TGTGCCACCAGCAGCATTTACAATGAGCAGTTCTTC,CATSSIYNEQFF
-,TRBJ2-7,TRBV4-2,-,TGTGCCAGCAGCTCCACCCGGGTCGGCGACGAGCAGTACTTC,CASSSTRVGDEQYF
-,TRBJ1-5,TRBV7-2,TRBD1,TGTGCCAGCAGCTTTGTGAGAGGGACAGGGGGAGTACAGCCCCAGCATTTT,CASSFVRGTGGVQPQHF
few,TRBJ1-1,TRBV5-6,-,TGTGCCAGCAGCTTGGGGGGGCTTCGGAGGAACACTGAAGCTTTCTTT,CASSLGGLRRNTEAFF
-,TRBJ1-1,TRBV19,TRBD1,TGTGCCAGTACCCAGCGGACAGGGGTCATGAACACTGAAGCTTTCTTT,CASTQRTGVMNTEAFF
-,TRBJ1-5,TRBV19,TRBD1,TGTGCCAGTAGTATCGGACAGGGAGGTAATCAGCCCCAGCATTTT,CASSIGQGGNQPQHF
-,TRBJ2-1,TRBV5-1,-,TGCGCCAGCAGCTTGAGGATGGGAGACAATGAGCAGTTCTTC,CASSLRMGDNEQFF
-,TRBJ2-1,TRBV29-1,TRBD1,TGCAGCGTTGAAGAGGGGCAGGGGGATGATGAGCAGTTCTTC,CSVEEGQGDDEQFF
-,TRBJ2-6,TRBV24-1,-,TGTGCCACCAGCGGACTGGACTCTGGGGCCAACGTCCTGACTTTC,CATSGLDSGANVLTF
-,TRBJ1-3,TRBV28,-,TGTGCCAGCAGTTTAGGGGGGAACTCTGGAAACACCATATATTTT,CASSLGGNSGNTIYF
-,TRBJ2-3,TRBV28,TRBD1,TGTGCCAGCAGCTCCCCGACAGGGGCGAGCACAGATACGCAGTATTTT,CASSSPTGASTDTQYF
-,TRBJ1-6,TRBV27,-,TGTGCCAGCAAATCCGGCTCCTATAATTCACCCCTCCACTTT,CASKSGSYNSPLHF
-,TRBJ1-5,TRBV10-3,-,TGTGCCATCAGCGCCAGAGGAGATAGCAATCAGCCCCAGCATTTT,CAISARGDSNQPQHF
-,TRBJ1-5,TRBV18,TRBD1,TGTGCCAGCTCACATGACAGGGTAGTACAGCCCCAGCATTTT,CASSHDRVVQPQHF
-,TRBJ2-1,TRBV7-3,-,TGTGCCAGCAGCTCCTCGAGGAGCGGGTTCTCCTACAATGAGCAGTTCTTC,CASSSSRSGFSYNEQFF
-,TRBJ2-2,TRBV10-2,TRBD2,TGCGCCAGCAGTGAGTCGGGACTAGCGGCCACCGGGGAGCTGTTTTTT,CASSESGLAATGELFF
-,TRBJ2-1,TRBV7-9,TRBD1,TGTGCCAGCAGCTTAGGTTTCCAGGGGGCCTACAATGAGCAGTTCTTC,CASSLGFQGAYNEQFF
-,TRBJ1-1,TRBV9,TRBD1,TGTGCCAGCAGCGAGTGGACAGGGGAAAACACTGAAGCTTTCTTT,CASSEWTGENTEAFF
-,TRBJ2-5,TRBV5-8,TRBD1,TGTGCCAGCAGCCTAGGGACAGGGGGCCCAAGAGAGACCCAGTACTTC,CASSLGTGGPRETQYF
-,TRBJ2-1,TRBV28,TRBD2,TGTGCCAGCAGTTTATTTACTAGCGGGAGGGACAATGAGCAGTTCTTC,CASSLFTSGRDNEQFF
-,TRBJ2-2,TRBV27,TRBD1,TGTGCCAGCAGCAGGGGGACCGGGGAGCTGTTTTTT,CASSRGTGELFF
once,TRBJ2-3,TRBV24-1,-,TGTGCCACCAGTTTGCAGGGGGAGGCAGATACGCAGTATTTT,CATSLQGEADTQYF
-,TRBJ2-1,TRBV19,-,TGTGCCAGTATGGAGAGGGAGAACATAGCCTACAATGAGCAGTTCTTC,CASMERENIAYNEQFF
-,TRBJ2-1,TRBV28,-,TGTGCCACCATACTAAGCAACGAGCAGTTCTTC,CATILSNEQFF
-,TRBJ1-1,TRBV27,-,TGTGCCAGCAGGCGACCCGGGGTGGCCACTGAAGCTTTCTTT,CASRRPGVATEAFF
-,TRBJ2-6,TRBV27,-,TGTGCCACCTCCCGGGACTGGGCCAACGTCCTGACTTTC,CATSRDWANVLTF
-,TRBJ1-3,TRBV5-1,-,TGCGCCAGCAGCTTAAGCCCCCTCTCTGGAAACACCATATATTTT,CASSLSPLSGNTIYF
once,TRBJ2-1,TRBV28,-,TGTGCCAGCAGTTTTTTTAGCCCCCCTAAACCGTACAATGAGCATTTCTTC,CASSFFSPPKPYNEHFF
-,TRBJ1-2,TRBV10-3,-,TGTGCCATCAGTGGCAGGGAATCCCATGGCTACACCTTC,CAISGRESHGYTF
once,TRBJ2-1,TRBV24-1,TRBD2,TGTGCCACCAGTGATTCAAGCGGGAGGCTTTACAATGAGCAGTTCTTC,CATSDSSGRLYNEQFF
-,TRBJ1-5,TRBV15,-,TGTGCCACCGGTACGGGGACCGGGGGGACCCAGCATTTT,CATGTGTGGTQHF
-,TRBJ2-3,TRBV5-6,-,TGTGCCAGCAGCCCTACTAAGATTTCCTTTGAAACGCAGTATTTT,CASSPTKISFETQYF
-,TRBJ1-1,TRBV3-1/TRBV3-2,TRBD1,TGTGCCAGCAGCCTGGGACAGGGGGGCACTGAAGCTTTCTTT,CASSLGQGGTEAFF
-,TRBJ1-2,TRBV9,TRBD1,TGTGCCAGCAGCGTAGGTCCCGGGACAGGGATTGGTGTCTATGGCTACACCTTC,CASSVGPGTGIGVYGYTF
once,TRBJ2-1,TRBV28,TRBD2,TGTGCCAGCAGTTCGCTAGCGGGAGTCCACAATGAGCAGTTCTTC,CASSSLAGVHNEQFF
-,TRBJ2-1,TRBV10-3,TRBD1,TGTGCCATCAGGGGGACAGGGGGTAATGAGCAGTTCTTC,CAIRGTGGNEQFF
-,TRBJ2-3,TRBV29-1,-,TGCATGGCAGACACAGATACGCAGTATTTT,CMADTDTQYF
-,TRBJ1-2,TRBV14,-,TGTGCCAGCAGCCAAAACCAGGGGTATGGCTACACCTTC,CASSQNQGYGYTF
-,TRBJ1-1,TRBV6-4,-,TGTGCCAGCAGCCCAGACAGAATGAACACTGAAGCTTTCTTT,CASSPDRMNTEAFF
-,TRBJ1-2,TRBV4-1,-,TGCGCCAGCAGCCAGACTGCCCGGGACTTAAGGGGCTACACCTTC,CASSQTARDLRGYTF
-,TRBJ2-2,TRBV5-5,TRBD1,TGTGCCAGCAGACGAAACCTACAGGGGTCCTTCTACACCGGGGAGCTGTTTTTT,CASRRNLQGSFYTGELFF
-,TRBJ2-7,TRBV18,TRBD2,TGTGCCAGCTCACAATGGCGGGAGGGCCTAACTAGCGAGCAGTACTTC,CASSQWREGLTSEQYF
-,TRBJ2-2,TRBV5-1,TRBD1,TGCGCCAGCAGCTCCACCGGGACAGGCCTAATTGGGACCGGGGAGCTGTTTTTT,CASSSTGTGLIGTGELFF